This T cell receptor beta chain was recovered during a study of shared clonotypes between healthy human individuals (dated by TCRdb to 2019 to 2021). Study-wide context: Three men and a couple of women, aged 18 to 49 years, made up the cohort. To increase sequencing depth and limit assay-specific biases, TCR repertoire library preparation and sequencing were carried out by different laboratories using diverse techniques. Between about 0.94 and 8.9 billion PBMCs per donor were obtained by leukapheresis. Blood TCR repertoires of about 5 healthy adults were deeply sequenced to estimate repertoire size and the extent of clonotype sharing between individuals. For each donor, CD4 naive and CD4 memory were each given three plates, CD8 naive was given two plates, and CD8 memory was given one plate.

Broad study findings and their caveats: Rarefaction of sorted-subset datasets indicated incomplete sequencing despite the large sequencing depth. Higher generation probabilities were observed for clonotypes shared by all four sorted-subset donors than for non-shared clonotypes. The genetic and exposure-history diversity represented was limited by the small number of donors. Based on pairwise subsampling, the degree of clonotype sharing among donors was expected to be affected by sequencing depth. Estimated clonotype richness was generally larger for naive than for memory subsets. Sampling was restricted to blood, and TCR repertoires in tissue are likely to differ from TCR repertoires in blood. Around 5.4% of naive CD4, around 3.6% of naive CD8, about 2.1% of memory CD4, and more than 0.35% of memory CD8 clonotypes were shared across several donors.

Using the deep immunoSEQ assay, TCR CDR3 regions were amplified from genomic DNA by multiplex PCR. Extracted genomic DNA from each cell subset was spread evenly across all wells of several immunoSEQ 96-well plates, with each plate serving as a replicate. For sorted subsets, approximately 190 ng genomic DNA, equal to 25,000 to 35,000 T cell genomes, was loaded into each replicate PCR. Purified libraries were measured with a Qubit 3.0 fluorometer, size-checked on a Bioanalyzer 2100, and measured again with the KAPA Library Quantification kit. Every immunoSEQ 96-well plate was sequenced on a separate single-read 150-cycle Illumina NextSeq 550 flow cell. For the original study's pipeline: Because the immunoSEQ output included only junctional sequences and no quality scores, the filtering could not be the same as the filtering used for full-length reads. To assign V/J genes and CDR3, sequences were annotated using PyIR, a Python wrapper for IgBLAST v1.9, with IMGT germline references. Any read was removed if the V/J assignment was weak (E-value above 1e-6), the CDR3 was missing, or the read contained stop codons, out-of-frame junctions, or ambiguous translated residues. V3J clonotypes were defined as sequences sharing the same inferred V gene, J gene, and CDR3 amino acid sequence. Percentage overlap between repertoires was calculated by dividing the number of shared unique clonotypes by the size of the smaller repertoire. Repertoire richness was assessed with RTK rarefaction, the Chao1 estimator, and Recon v2.1 estimates of unobserved clonotypes. Generation probabilities for all TCRbeta clonotypes obtained by the gDNA method from a handful of donors were computed using OLGA. The table comes from immuneACCESS by way of TCRdb, which keeps in-frame sequences with V and J called. Part of the clones is missing from these tables; in studies checked, under half for an unresolved V gene and the rest for unknown reasons. V, J and clone size are taken as reported in that table, and D and trimming were inferred from the DNA itself. The sample yields about 2.1 million clones; 85% to 95% were counted once. About 1.7% of the sample is taken by the ten largest.

CD8 naive samples consisted of CD45RO-negative cells that were positively selected for CCR7, yielding a CD45RA+CCR7+ population without TemRA cells. The donors were healthy, HIV-negative adults with no recently reported acute infections or vaccinations. Every donor was a Caucasian adult residing in Nashville, Tennessee, USA. After blood collection by leukapheresis, PBMCs were isolated using Ficoll-Histopaque density gradient centrifugation and then cryopreserved in the vapor phase of liquid nitrogen. Analytical flow cytometry was used to check the purity and quantity of every magnetically sorted T cell population. Each sorted fraction had its genomic DNA isolated and then quantified by UV absorbance on a Nanodrop 2000c. V and J are truncated by 3 bases and 4 bases respectively, leaving an intervening sequence of 13 bases. Per the germline V gene, SGDLS is the CDR1 and YYNGEE is the CDR2. The CDR3 sequence holds 14 residues, the cysteine and phenylalanine included. Only the CDR3 portion is preserved as DNA: 42 bases, with reading frame beginning at the first base.

A remark on this clone: Its antigen has not been determined. Within one base of it there is no much larger clone, and no base qualities were kept.

Sequencing was done on a sample of naive CD8+ T cells from PBMCs. Taken with the paper, the label for cell subset or site translates to: CD45RA+CCR7+. This TCR came from a man younger than 35 in good health. Some clones in this sample may be carry-over from other donors' samples. The chain is encoded by TRBV9 joined to TRBJ1-2; TRBD1 might be the D gene, on 6 matching bases. Read as DNA, the sequence is TGTGCCAGCAGCGCCGGACAGAAGGGCTATGGCTACACCTTC. Its protein is CASSAGQKGYGYTF.